This T cell receptor (beta chain) was found in a study of identical twins. TCRdb itself ran the 5' RACE reads through MiXCR, one entry per CDR3 protein. The sample records under 800,000 distinct CDR3 sequences, roughly 20% being singletons. There are 14 residues in the CDR3. V was cut by 4 bases and J by 4 bases, with 11 bases left in between. From germline, CDR1 is SGHRS and CDR2 YFSETQ. General study results and limits: With beta out-of-frame sequences, excess sharing by twins was weaker. The authors drew conclusions from cross-sectional statistical analysis rather than following the same donors. Models came in too low on out-of-frame TCR alpha sharing in monozygotic twins.

This clonotype was observed a handful of times. What it recognizes is unknown. Another study also made use of these data, one on T cells expressing NK-cell markers.

The receptor comes from a woman aged 18-29 years in good health. The chain employs TRBV5-1 and TRBJ1-4; perhaps TRBD1 as D (6 bases). Sample: PBMCs. CDR3 sequence (DNA): TGCGCCAGCAGCCCTTCAGGGGATAATGAAAAACTGTTTTTT. Its protein is CASSPSGDNEKLFF.